One sample yielded the 8 T cell receptor beta chains listed below, sequenced in a study of cytomegalovirus exposure and HLA in healthy donors. Generated by immunoSEQ multiplex PCR, the TCRdb table keeps only in-frame clones and is missing some. This sample has about 64,000 clones, with 80% to 90% found just once. The sample consisted of PBMCs. Receptors were obtained from a woman between 18 and 29 years old in good health and CMV-seronegative.

The chain is built from TRBV28 and TRBJ2-7; D is unresolved. CDR3 length: 17 amino acids. Germline V gives CDR1 MDHEN, CDR2 SYDVKM. The V end was cut by 5 bases, the J end by 2 bases, with 22 bases between. The CDR3 nucleotides are TGTGCCAGCAGTCCCGTTGGCTGGAGTACAACAACCTACGAGCAGTACTTC. Translation gives CASSPVGWSTTTYEQYF. Drawing the rest from reference TRBV28 and TRBJ2-7, the complete variable domain is DVKVTQSSRYLVKRTGEKVFLECVQDMDHENMFWYRQDPGLGLRLIYFSYDVKMKEKGDIPEGYSVSREKKERFSLILESASTNQTSMYLCASSPVGWSTTTYEQYFGPGTRLTVT.

V usage is TRBV2 and J usage is TRBJ1-1; the D gene is possibly TRBD1 (5 bases). This CDR3 has 14 residues. V shed 6 bases and J shed 0 bases, with 11 bases lying between them. Looked up from germline, CDR1 is SNHLY and CDR2 is FYNNEI. CDR3 in amino acids: CASSRTRVNTEAFF. The CDR3, as DNA: TGTGCCAGCAGCCGGACAAGGGTGAACACTGAAGCTTTCTTT.

The chain uses TRBV7-9 and TRBJ2-3, with 8 bases fitting TRBD2. Germline V gives CDR1 SEHNR, CDR2 FQNEAQ (reference sequence). J lost 4 bases, V lost 5 bases, and 5 bases had no gene match. This CDR3 spans 14 amino acids. The CDR3 region is CASSPGTSSDTQYF. In DNA, the CDR3 is TGTGCCAGCAGCCCAGGGACTAGTTCAGATACGCAGTATTTT.

The V gene is TRBV5-1, the J gene TRBJ2-3; 9 bases are a match to TRBD2. The CDR3 extends over 16 amino acids. The germline CDR1 and CDR2 sequences are SGHRS and YFSETQ. J was trimmed by 5 bases and V by 4 bases; bases with no gene match: 11. In DNA, the CDR3 is TGCGCCAGCAGCAGAACTCTAGCGGGGCTGGAAGATACGCAGTATTTT. Amino acid sequence: CASSRTLAGLEDTQYF.

This clone was observed a few times. The rearrangement uses TRBV4-3 and TRBJ2-5; no firm D call. The CDR3 spans 17 residues. Between the trimmed V and J ends, which lost 2 bases and 0 bases, there was a span of 16 bases. Germline V gene sequence: CDR1 LGHNA, CDR2 YSLEER. The CDR3 nucleotides are TGCGCCAGCAGCCAATTTAAATCCTGGTCAGACCAAGAGACCCAGTACTTC. Protein product: CASSQFKSWSDQETQYF.

The chain recombines TRBV29-1 with TRBJ2-3; 7 nucleotides agree with TRBD2. This CDR3 is built from 14 residues. Germline-derived CDR1 and CDR2 are SQVTM and ANQGSEA. J lost 4 bases, V lost 3 bases, and 7 bases had no gene match. This CDR3 reads CSVETAGVADTQYF. DNA of the CDR3: TGCAGCGTTGAGACGGCGGGAGTGGCAGATACGCAGTATTTT.

This clone was counted between two and nine times. The chain employs TRBV11-2 and TRBJ2-7, with TRBD2 as a possible D gene (6 bases). The CDR3 spans 14 residues. V was pared by 3 bases and J by 2 bases, with 11 bases between. Germline V gene lookup returns CDR1 SGHAT and CDR2 FQNNGV. The CDR3 spells CASSLEGGTYEQYF. In DNA form, the CDR3 reads TGTGCCAGCAGCTTGGAGGGAGGAACCTACGAGCAGTACTTC.

V is TRBV19 and J is TRBJ2-2, with D perhaps TRBD2 (6 bases). Germline V CDR1 and CDR2: LNHDA, SQIVND (reference sequence). The CDR3 extends over 16 amino acids. Trimming took off 3 bases at V and 4 bases at J, with 15 bases between the two ends. CDR3 loop: CASSIGRRAGTGELFF. Written as DNA, the CDR3 is TGTGCCAGTAGTATTGGGCGAAGAGCGGGCACCGGGGAGCTGTTTTTT.